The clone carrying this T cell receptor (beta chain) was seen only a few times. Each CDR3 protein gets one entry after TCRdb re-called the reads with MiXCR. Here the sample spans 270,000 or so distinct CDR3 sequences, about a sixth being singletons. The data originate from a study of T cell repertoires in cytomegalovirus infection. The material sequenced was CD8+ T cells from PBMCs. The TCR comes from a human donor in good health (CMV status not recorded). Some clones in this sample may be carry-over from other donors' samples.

The CDR3 loop is CASSSDGTVLYNEQFF. The CDR3 DNA reads as TGTGCCAGCAGTTCCGACGGGACAGTTTTGTACAATGAGCAGTTCTTC. The V call is TRBV27, the J call TRBJ2-1; TRBD1 agrees at 7 bases. The junction had 10 bases not matched to a gene; V was cut back by 4 bases and J by 4 bases. This CDR3 contains 16 residues. Looked up from germline, CDR1 is MNHEY and CDR2 is SMNVEV (reference sequence).